The TCR beta chain under discussion was sequenced for a study of blood T cell repertoires in COVID-19. Libraries were prepared by immunoSEQ multiplex PCR; TCRdb keeps only in-frame clonotypes and omits some of them. The sample consists of 270,000 or so clones, around 86% of them appearing once. Participant age was roughly 18 to 90 years, and participants resided in approximately 24 US areas. The germline V gene encodes CDR1 GTSNPN and CDR2 SVGIG (reference sequence). V dropped 7 bases and J dropped 5 bases, with 17 bases sitting between them. The CDR3 is made up of 13 amino acids. The chain recombines TRBV30 with TRBJ1-2, with D maybe TRBD1 (5 bases). This clonotype was obtained from a woman under 30 who had recovered from COVID-19. The source material was PBMCs or T cells enriched from blood (not recorded which). The CDR3 coding sequence is TGTGCCTCACCAGGGACTGAAAATTATGGCTACACCTTC. Amino acid sequence: CASPGTENYGYTF.